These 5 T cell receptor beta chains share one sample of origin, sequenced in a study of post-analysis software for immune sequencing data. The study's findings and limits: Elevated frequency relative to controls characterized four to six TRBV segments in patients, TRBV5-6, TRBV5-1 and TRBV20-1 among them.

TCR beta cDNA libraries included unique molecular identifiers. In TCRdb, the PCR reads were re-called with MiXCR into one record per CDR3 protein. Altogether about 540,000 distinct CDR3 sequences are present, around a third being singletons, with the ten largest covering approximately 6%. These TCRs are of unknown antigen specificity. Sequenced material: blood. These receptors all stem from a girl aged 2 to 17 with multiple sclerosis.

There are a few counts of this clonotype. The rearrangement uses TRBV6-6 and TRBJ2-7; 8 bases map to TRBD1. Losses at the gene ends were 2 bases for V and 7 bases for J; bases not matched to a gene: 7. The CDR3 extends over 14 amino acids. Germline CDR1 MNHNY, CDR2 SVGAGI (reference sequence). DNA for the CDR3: TGTGCCAGCAGTTACCATCAGGGGGCGTGGGAGCAGTACTTC. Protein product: CASSYHQGAWEQYF.

CDR3 DNA sequence: TGCGCCAGCAGCCAAGCCTCGCGCCAAGAGACCCAGTACTTC. It codes for CASSQASRQETQYF. The J gene is TRBJ2-7, the V gene TRBV4-1; D not certain. The J call is doubtful: the DNA matches TRBJ2-5 better. Germline lookup yields CDR1 MGHRA and CDR2 YSYEKL. CDR3 length: 14 amino acids.

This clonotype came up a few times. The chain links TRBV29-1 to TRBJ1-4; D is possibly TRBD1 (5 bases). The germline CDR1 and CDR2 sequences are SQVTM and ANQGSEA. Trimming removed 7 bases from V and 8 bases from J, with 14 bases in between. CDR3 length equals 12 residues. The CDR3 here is CSAGSFGEKLFF. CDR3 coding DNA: TGCAGCGCAGGGAGTTTTGGGGAAAAACTGTTTTTT.

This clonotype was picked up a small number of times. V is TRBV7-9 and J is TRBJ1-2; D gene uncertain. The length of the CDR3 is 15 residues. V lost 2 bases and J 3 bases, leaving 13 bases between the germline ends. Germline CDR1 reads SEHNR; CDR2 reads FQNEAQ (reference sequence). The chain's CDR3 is CASSLFGEGDYGYTF. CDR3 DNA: TGTGCCAGCAGCTTATTCGGGGAAGGAGACTATGGCTACACCTTC.

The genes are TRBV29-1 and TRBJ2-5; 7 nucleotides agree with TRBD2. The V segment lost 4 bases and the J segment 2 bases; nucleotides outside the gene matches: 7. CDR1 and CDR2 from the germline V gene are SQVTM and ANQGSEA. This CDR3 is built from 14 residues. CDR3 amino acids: CSVGGGTGQETQYF. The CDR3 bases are TGCAGCGTTGGGGGGGGGACGGGACAAGAGACCCAGTACTTC.